The 14 T cell receptor beta chains given below trace back to one sample, sequenced in a study of glioma-infiltrating T cells after dendritic cell vaccination (TCRdb year 2016). According to the study, the label for this sample's time point signals: after dendritic cell vaccination, including at tumor progression/relapse. Libraries were built with the immunoSEQ multiplex PCR assay. This is the immuneACCESS table as TCRdb keeps it, with only in-frame sequences that have V and J called. A part of the clones is gone; compared with another copy, unresolved V genes explain less than half, and the rest is unexplained. This sample has 65,000 or so clones in its table, and about 89% of those were observed once. Roughly 11% of the sample rests with the top ten. The material was blood, obtained after dendritic cell vaccination. The receptors stem from a human donor with glioblastoma.

V usage is TRBV7-6 and J usage is TRBJ1-1; possible D gene TRBD1, 5 bases. The CDR3 loop spans 14 amino acids. V was trimmed by 3 bases and J by 1 base, leaving 9 bases between them. Germline CDR1 SGHVS, CDR2 FNYEAQ. The CDR3 DNA sequence: TGTGCCAGCAGCTTCTCAGGGTCGAACACTGAAGCTTTCTTT. Its translation: CASSFSGSNTEAFF.

J is TRBJ1-2 and V is TRBV29-1; 7 bases line up with TRBD1. The CDR3 is made up of 11 amino acids. The junction had 8 bases not matched to a gene; V was cut back by 4 bases and J by 12 bases. CDR1 and CDR2 (germline): SQVTM, ANQGSEA. The CDR3 nucleotides read TGCAGCGTTGGGGGAGACAGGGTTAACACCTTC. Its protein product is CSVGGDRVNTF.

This chain uses TRBV6-1 with TRBJ1-5; D is possibly TRBD1 (6 bases). Germline-derived CDR1 and CDR2 are MNHNS and SASEGT. Trimming took 5 bases from V and 5 from J, leaving 13 bases between them. The CDR3 spans 14 residues. CDR3 sequence reads: CASSHRSGDQPQHF. Here the CDR3 DNA reads TGTGCCAGCAGTCACCGATCAGGGGATCAGCCCCAGCATTTT.

This clone was observed once. V gene TRBV7-8 combines with J gene TRBJ1-2; no definite D call. This CDR3 comprises 14 residues. Germline CDR1 SGHVS, CDR2 FQNEAQ. With 7 bases removed from V and 2 bases from J, the gap between germline ends came to 14 bases. For the CDR3, the DNA is TGTGCCAGCAAAAGACCCGGGAGAAACTATGGCTACACCTTC. As protein: CASKRPGRNYGYTF.

This sequence joins TRBV29-1 and TRBJ1-4; D is ambiguous. The germline V gene encodes CDR1 SQVTM and CDR2 ANQGSEA. This CDR3 is 15 amino acids long. V dropped 4 bases and J dropped 1 base, with 13 bases sitting between them. CDR3 loop: CSVAAGRLTNEKLFF. CDR3 nucleotides: TGCAGCGTTGCTGCGGGTAGACTAACTAATGAAAAACTGTTTTTT.

V usage is TRBV19 and J usage is TRBJ2-1; TRBD2 is a possible D gene (6 bases). V dropped 7 bases and J dropped 7 bases, with 14 bases sitting between them. The CDR3 is made up of 13 amino acids. Per the germline V gene, CDR1 is LNHDA and CDR2 is SQIVND (reference sequence). The CDR3 nucleotides are TGTGCCAGTACCCGTTTGGGGGGTAATGAGCAGTTCTTC. This encodes CASTRLGGNEQFF.

This clone was detected once. The rearrangement links TRBV4-2 to TRBJ2-7; 10 positions agree with TRBD1. From germline, CDR1 is LGHNA and CDR2 YNFKEQ. V gave up 2 bases and J gave up 2 bases; unmatched junction bases: 6. This CDR3 contains 16 residues. CDR3 protein: CASSQRGQGGPYEQYF. CDR3 nucleotide sequence: TGTGCCAGCAGCCAACGAGGACAGGGGGGCCCCTACGAGCAGTACTTC.

The rearrangement joins TRBV2 to TRBJ2-7, with TRBD2 as a possible D gene (6 bases). Trimming pared 1 base from V and 0 bases from J, leaving 10 bases between. Per germline, CDR1 SNHLY and CDR2 FYNNEI. The CDR3 runs to 15 residues. The CDR3 nucleotides read TGTGCCAGCAGTGAAGAGCAGGGAGGCTCCTACGAGCAGTACTTC. Protein sequence: CASSEEQGGSYEQYF.

This clone occurred a few times. This sequence joins TRBV19 and TRBJ2-7; 11 positions match TRBD2. The V gene end was trimmed by 9 bases and the J gene end by 2 bases; junction bases not matched to a gene: 9. Germline lookup yields CDR1 LNHDA and CDR2 SQIVND (reference sequence). The CDR3 sequence is 15 residues long. The CDR3: CASRSTSGTPYEQYF. In DNA, the CDR3 is TGTGCCAGCCGATCGACTAGCGGGACTCCCTACGAGCAGTACTTC.

The chain joins TRBV5-1 to TRBJ1-3; D gene unclear. Germline V CDR1 and CDR2: SGHRS, YFSETQ. V lost 0 bases, J lost 3 bases, and 10 bases lay in between. The CDR3 spans 15 residues. Here the CDR3 reads CASSLELGDGNTIYF. CDR3 DNA sequence: TGCGCCAGCAGCTTGGAGCTCGGGGATGGAAACACCATATATTTT. The full variable domain, its missing parts supplied by reference TRBV5-1 and TRBJ1-3, is KAGVTQTPRYLIKTRGQQVTLSCSPISGHRSVSWYQQTPGQGLQFLFEYFSETQRNKGNFPGRFSGRQFSNSRSEMNVSTLELGDSALYLCASSLELGDGNTIYFGEGSWLTVV.

The chain couples TRBV4-2 to TRBJ1-4, with no clear D. This CDR3 has 15 amino acids. CDR1 and CDR2 from the germline V gene are LGHNA and YNFKEQ. V lost 0 bases and J 1 base, leaving 6 bases between the germline ends. The DNA for the CDR3 is TGTGCCAGCAGCCAAGATCTAAAAACTAATGAAAAACTGTTTTTT. It specifies CASSQDLKTNEKLFF.

The genes are TRBV5-1 and TRBJ2-7; the D gene is possibly TRBD2 (5 bases). V was trimmed by 1 base and J by 7 bases, leaving 18 bases between them. Germline CDR1 reads SGHRS; CDR2 reads YFSETQ. The CDR3 runs 15 residues. The CDR3 here is CASSLSQVHSGEQYF. CDR3 nucleotide sequence: TGCGCCAGCAGCTTGTCGCAGGTTCACTCGGGAGAGCAGTACTTC.

This chain joins TRBV11-3 and TRBJ2-6; D remains unclear. Trimming pared 1 base from V and 12 bases from J, leaving 16 bases between. The V gene's germline CDR1 is SGHNT and CDR2 YENEEA. The CDR3 loop spans 15 amino acids. CDR3 sequence: CASSLGSVRYGVLTF. The CDR3 nucleotides are TGTGCCAGCAGCTTAGGGTCTGTTCGGTACGGCGTCCTGACTTTC.

The rearrangement links TRBV6-5 to TRBJ1-3; 7 bases are shared with TRBD1. J was trimmed by 3 bases and V by 5 bases; bases with no gene match: 7. Germline CDR1 is MNHEY and CDR2 is SVGAGI. This CDR3 is 15 amino acids long. DNA of the CDR3: TGTGCCAGCAGTCTGGGGGGACAGTATGGAAACACCATATATTTT. It is translated as CASSLGGQYGNTIYF.